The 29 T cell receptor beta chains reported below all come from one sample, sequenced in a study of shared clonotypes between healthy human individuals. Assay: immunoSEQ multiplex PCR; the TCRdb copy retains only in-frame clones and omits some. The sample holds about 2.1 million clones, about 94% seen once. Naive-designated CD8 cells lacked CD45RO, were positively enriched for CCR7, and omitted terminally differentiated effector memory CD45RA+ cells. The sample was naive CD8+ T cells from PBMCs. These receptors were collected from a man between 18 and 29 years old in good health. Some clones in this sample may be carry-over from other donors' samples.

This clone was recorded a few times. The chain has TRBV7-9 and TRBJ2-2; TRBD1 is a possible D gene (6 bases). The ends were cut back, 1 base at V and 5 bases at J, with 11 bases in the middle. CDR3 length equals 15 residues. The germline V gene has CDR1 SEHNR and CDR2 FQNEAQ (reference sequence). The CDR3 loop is CASSLGRGRTGELFF. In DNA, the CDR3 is TGTGCCAGCAGCTTAGGCAGGGGCAGGACCGGGGAGCTGTTTTTT.

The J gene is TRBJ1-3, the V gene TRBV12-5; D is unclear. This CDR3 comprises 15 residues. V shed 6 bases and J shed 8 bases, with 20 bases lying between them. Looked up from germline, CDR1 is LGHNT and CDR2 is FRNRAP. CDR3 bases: TGTGCTAGTGGGAACCCCCGAGGGCCCGGGGACACCATATATTTT. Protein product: CASGNPRGPGDTIYF.

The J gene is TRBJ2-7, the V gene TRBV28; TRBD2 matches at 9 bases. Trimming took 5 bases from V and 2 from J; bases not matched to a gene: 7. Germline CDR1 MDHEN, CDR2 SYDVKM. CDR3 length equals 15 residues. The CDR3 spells CASSAIAGVPYEQYF. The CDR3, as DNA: TGTGCCAGCAGTGCCATAGCGGGAGTACCCTACGAGCAGTACTTC.

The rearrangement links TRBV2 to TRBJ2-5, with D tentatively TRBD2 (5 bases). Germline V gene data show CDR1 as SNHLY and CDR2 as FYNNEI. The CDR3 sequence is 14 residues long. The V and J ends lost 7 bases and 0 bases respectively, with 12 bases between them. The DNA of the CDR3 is TGTGCCAGCACTCCCGGCGGGTACCAAGAGACCCAGTACTTC. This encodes CASTPGGYQETQYF.

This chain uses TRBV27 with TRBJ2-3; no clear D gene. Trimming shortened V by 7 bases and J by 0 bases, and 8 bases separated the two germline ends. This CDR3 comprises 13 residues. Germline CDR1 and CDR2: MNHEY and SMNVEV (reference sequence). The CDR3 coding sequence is TGTGCCAGCAAGATACCGAGCACAGATACGCAGTATTTT. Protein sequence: CASKIPSTDTQYF.

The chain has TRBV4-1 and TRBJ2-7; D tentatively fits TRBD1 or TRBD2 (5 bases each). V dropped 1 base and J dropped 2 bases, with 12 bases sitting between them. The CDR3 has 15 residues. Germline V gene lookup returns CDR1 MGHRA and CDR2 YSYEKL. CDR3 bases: TGCGCCAGCAGCCAAGCGGCAGGGACCACCTACGAGCAGTACTTC. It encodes CASSQAAGTTYEQYF.

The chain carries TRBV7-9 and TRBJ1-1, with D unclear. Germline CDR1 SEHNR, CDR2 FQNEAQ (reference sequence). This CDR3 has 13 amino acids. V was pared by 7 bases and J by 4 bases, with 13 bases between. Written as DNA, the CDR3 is TGTGCCAGCAAGCAAGGTGCCTCCACTGAAGCTTTCTTT. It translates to CASKQGASTEAFF. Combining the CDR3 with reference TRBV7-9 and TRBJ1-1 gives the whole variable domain DTGVSQNPRHKITKRGQNVTFRCDPISEHNRLYWYRQTLGQGPEFLTYFQNEAQLEKSRLLSDRFSAERPKGSFSTLEIQRTEQGDSAMYLCASKQGASTEAFFGQGTRLTVV.

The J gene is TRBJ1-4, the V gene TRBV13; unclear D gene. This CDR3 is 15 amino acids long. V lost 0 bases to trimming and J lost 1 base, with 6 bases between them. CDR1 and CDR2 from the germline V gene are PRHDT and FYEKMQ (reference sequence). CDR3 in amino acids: CASSLGGRTNEKLFF. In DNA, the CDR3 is TGTGCCAGCAGCTTAGGTGGCAGAACTAATGAAAAACTGTTTTTT.

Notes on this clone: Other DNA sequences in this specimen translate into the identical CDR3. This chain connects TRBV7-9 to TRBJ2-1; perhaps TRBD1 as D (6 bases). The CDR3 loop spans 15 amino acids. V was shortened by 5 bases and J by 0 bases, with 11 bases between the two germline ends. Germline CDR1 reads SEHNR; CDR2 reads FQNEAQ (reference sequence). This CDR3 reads CASSLQGSSYNEQFF. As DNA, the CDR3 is TGTGCCAGCAGCCTACAGGGCAGCTCCTACAATGAGCAGTTCTTC.

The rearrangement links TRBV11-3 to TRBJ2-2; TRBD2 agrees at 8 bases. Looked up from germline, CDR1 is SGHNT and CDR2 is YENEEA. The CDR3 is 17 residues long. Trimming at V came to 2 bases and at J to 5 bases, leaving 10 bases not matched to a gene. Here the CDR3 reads CASSLSGGLTRTGELFF. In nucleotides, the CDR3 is TGTGCCAGCAGCTTAAGCGGGGGACTCACGCGGACCGGGGAGCTGTTTTTT.

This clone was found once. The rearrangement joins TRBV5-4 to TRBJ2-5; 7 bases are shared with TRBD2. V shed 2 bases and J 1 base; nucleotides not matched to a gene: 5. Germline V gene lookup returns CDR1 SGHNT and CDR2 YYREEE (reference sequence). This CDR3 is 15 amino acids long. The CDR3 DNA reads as TGTGCCAGCAGCTTAAGCGGGAATATCCAAGAGACCCAGTACTTC. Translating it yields CASSLSGNIQETQYF.

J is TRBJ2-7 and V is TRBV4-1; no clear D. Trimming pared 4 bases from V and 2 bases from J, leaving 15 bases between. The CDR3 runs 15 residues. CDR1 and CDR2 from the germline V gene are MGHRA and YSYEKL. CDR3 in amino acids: CASSLQNGLPYEQYF. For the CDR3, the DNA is TGCGCCAGCAGCCTACAAAACGGCTTACCCTACGAGCAGTACTTC.

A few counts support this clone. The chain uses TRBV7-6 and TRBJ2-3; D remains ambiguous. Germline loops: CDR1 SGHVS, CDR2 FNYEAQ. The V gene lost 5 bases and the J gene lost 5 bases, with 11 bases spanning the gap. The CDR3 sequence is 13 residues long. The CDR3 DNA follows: TGTGCCAGCAGCGCGAGCGCGGTAGATACGCAGTATTTT. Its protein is CASSASAVDTQYF.

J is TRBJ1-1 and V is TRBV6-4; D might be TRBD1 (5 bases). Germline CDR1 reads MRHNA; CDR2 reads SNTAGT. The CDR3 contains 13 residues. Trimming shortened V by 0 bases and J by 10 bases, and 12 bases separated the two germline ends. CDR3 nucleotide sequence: TGTGCCAGCAGTGACTCGAAAAAGGGGCCAGCTTTCTTT. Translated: CASSDSKKGPAFF.

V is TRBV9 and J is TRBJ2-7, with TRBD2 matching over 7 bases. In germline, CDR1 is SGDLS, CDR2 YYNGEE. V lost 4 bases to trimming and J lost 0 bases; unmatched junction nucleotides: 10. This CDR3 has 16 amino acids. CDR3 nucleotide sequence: TGTGCCAGCAGCCCATCCGGGCTAGCGGACTCCTACGAGCAGTACTTC. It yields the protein CASSPSGLADSYEQYF.

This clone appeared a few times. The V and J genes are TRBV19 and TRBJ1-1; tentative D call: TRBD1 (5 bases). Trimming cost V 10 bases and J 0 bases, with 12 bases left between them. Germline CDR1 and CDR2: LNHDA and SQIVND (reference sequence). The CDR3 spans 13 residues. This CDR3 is CATREVMNTEAFF. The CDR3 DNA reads TGTGCCACCAGGGAGGTAATGAACACTGAAGCTTTCTTT.

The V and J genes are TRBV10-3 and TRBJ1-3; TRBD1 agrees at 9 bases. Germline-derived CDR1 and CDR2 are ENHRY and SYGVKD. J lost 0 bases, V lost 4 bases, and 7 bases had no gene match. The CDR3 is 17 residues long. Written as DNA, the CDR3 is TGTGCCATCAGTGGATGGGACAGGGACGGCTCTGGAAACACCATATATTTT. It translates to CAISGWDRDGSGNTIYF.

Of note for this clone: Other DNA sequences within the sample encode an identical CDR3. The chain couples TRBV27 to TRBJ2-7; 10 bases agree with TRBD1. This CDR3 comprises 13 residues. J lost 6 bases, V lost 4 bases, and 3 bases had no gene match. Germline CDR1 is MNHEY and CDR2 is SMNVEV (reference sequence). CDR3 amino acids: CASSWTGGREQYF. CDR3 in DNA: TGTGCCAGCAGTTGGACAGGGGGGCGCGAGCAGTACTTC.

CDR3 residues: CASSSHVRGEHTDTQYF. As DNA, the CDR3 is TGTGCCAGCAGCTCCCACGTACGCGGGGAGCACACAGATACGCAGTATTTT. The chain carries TRBV7-9 and TRBJ2-3, with a possible D match to TRBD2 (6 bases). Germline V gene data show CDR1 as SEHNR and CDR2 as FQNEAQ (reference sequence). The CDR3 loop spans 17 amino acids. Trimming removed 4 bases from V and 2 bases from J, with 19 bases in between.

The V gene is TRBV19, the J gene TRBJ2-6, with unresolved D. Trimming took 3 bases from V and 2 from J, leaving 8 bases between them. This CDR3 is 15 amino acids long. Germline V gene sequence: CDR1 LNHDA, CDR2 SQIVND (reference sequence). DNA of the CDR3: TGTGCCAGTAGTATTGGCCACACTGGGGCCAACGTCCTGACTTTC. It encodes CASSIGHTGANVLTF.

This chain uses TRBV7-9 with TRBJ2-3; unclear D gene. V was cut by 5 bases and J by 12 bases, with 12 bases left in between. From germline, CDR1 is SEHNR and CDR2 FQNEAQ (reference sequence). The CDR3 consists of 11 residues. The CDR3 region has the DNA TGTGCCAGCAGCGGCCGGGCCGCACAGTATTTT. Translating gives CASSGRAAQYF.

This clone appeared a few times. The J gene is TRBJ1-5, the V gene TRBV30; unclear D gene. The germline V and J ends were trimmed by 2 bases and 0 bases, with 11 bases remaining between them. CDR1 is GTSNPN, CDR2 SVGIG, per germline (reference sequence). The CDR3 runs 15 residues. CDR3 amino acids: CAWSQDTASNQPQHF. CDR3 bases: TGTGCCTGGAGTCAAGACACGGCTAGCAATCAGCCCCAGCATTTT.

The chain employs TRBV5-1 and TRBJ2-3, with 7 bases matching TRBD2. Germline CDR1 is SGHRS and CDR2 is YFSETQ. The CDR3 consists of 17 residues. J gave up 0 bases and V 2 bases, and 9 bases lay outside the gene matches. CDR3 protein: CASSLSTSDHSTDTQYF. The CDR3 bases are TGCGCCAGCAGCTTATCTACTAGCGATCATAGCACAGATACGCAGTATTTT.

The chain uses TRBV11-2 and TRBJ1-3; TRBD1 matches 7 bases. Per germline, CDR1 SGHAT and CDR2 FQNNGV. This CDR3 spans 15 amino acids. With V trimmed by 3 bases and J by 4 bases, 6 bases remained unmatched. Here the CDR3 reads CASSFSRGPGNTIYF. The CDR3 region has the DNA TGTGCCAGCAGCTTTTCGAGGGGGCCCGGAAACACCATATATTTT. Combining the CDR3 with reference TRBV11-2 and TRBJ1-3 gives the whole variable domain EAGVAQSPRYKIIEKRQSVAFWCNPISGHATLYWYQQILGQGPKLLIQFQNNGVVDDSQLPKDRFSAERLKGVDSTLKIQPAKLEDSAVYLCASSFSRGPGNTIYFGEGSWLTVV.

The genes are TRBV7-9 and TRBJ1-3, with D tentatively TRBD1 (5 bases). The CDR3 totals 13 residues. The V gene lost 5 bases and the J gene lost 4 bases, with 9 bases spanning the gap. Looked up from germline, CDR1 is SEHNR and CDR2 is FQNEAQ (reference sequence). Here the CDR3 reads CASSSNRGNTIYF. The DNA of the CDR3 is TGTGCCAGCAGCAGTAACAGGGGAAACACCATATATTTT.

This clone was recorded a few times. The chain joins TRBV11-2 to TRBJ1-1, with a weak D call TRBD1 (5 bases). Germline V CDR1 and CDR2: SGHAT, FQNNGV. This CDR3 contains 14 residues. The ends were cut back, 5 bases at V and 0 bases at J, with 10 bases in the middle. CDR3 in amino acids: CASSLMGLNTEAFF. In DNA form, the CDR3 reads TGTGCCAGCAGCCTAATGGGGCTGAACACTGAAGCTTTCTTT.

DNA for the CDR3: TGTGCCAGCAAATCCGGGGACAGGGGTCCCTACGAGCAGTACTTC. It is translated as CASKSGDRGPYEQYF. This chain joins TRBV7-9 and TRBJ2-7; 10 bases align to TRBD1. V was pared by 7 bases and J by 2 bases, with 8 bases of the junction left unmatched. The germline CDR1 and CDR2 sequences are SEHNR and FQNEAQ (reference sequence). CDR3 length: 15 residues.

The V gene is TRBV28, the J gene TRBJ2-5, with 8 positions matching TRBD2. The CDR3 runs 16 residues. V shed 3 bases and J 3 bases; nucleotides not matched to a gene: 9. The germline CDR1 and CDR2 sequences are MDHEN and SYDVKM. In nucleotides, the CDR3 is TGTGCCAGCAGTTTTGTCCGTCTAGCGGGTAAAGAGACCCAGTACTTC. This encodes CASSFVRLAGKETQYF.

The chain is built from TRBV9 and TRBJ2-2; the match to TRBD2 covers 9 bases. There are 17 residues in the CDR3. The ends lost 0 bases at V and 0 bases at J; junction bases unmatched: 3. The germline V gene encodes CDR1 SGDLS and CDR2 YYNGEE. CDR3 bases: TGTGCCAGCAGCGTAGCCAGCGGGAGGTCGAACACCGGGGAGCTGTTTTTT. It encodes CASSVASGRSNTGELFF.